Below, 21 T cell receptor beta chains from the same sample are listed, as sequenced in a study of T cells in localized non-small cell lung cancer. Sequencing used immunoSEQ multiplex PCR; TCRdb keeps in-frame clones, though not all of them. Of 90,000 to 100,000 clones in the sample, approximately 91% were seen once. The sample here was PBMCs, taken before any cancer treatment. The source of these receptors is a woman aged 40 to 75 with stage II squamous cell lung carcinoma.

The V and J genes are TRBV9 and TRBJ1-3; D uncertain. Trimming stripped 3 bases from V and 1 base from J, with 14 bases between. CDR3 length: 16 amino acids. Germline CDR1 and CDR2: SGDLS and YYNGEE. The CDR3 region is CASSAQRGISGNTIYF. The CDR3, as DNA: TGTGCCAGCAGCGCCCAGCGGGGTATATCTGGAAACACCATATATTTT.

This clone came up once. The rearrangement joins TRBV5-4 to TRBJ1-1; no firm D call. V was pared by 1 base and J by 4 bases, with 8 bases between. This CDR3 contains 13 residues. The germline gives CDR1 SGHNT, CDR2 YYREEE (reference sequence). CDR3 in amino acids: CASSLKVGTEAFF. The CDR3 nucleotides read TGTGCCAGCAGCTTGAAGGTTGGCACTGAAGCTTTCTTT.

There are a few counts of this clone. The genes are TRBV4-1 and TRBJ1-5; D is possibly TRBD1 (5 bases). CDR1 is MGHRA, CDR2 YSYEKL, per germline. The CDR3 has 15 residues. V lost 0 bases and J 2 bases, leaving 8 bases between the germline ends. In nucleotides, the CDR3 is TGCGCCAGCAGCCAAGAGGGGGATGGCAATCAGCCCCAGCATTTT. It is translated as CASSQEGDGNQPQHF.

V gene TRBV6-5 combines with J gene TRBJ1-4; 9 bases align to TRBD1. Germline assignment: CDR1 MNHEY and CDR2 SVGAGI. The CDR3 is 15 residues long. J lost 7 bases, V lost 5 bases, and 8 bases had no gene match. The CDR3: CASSLTGGGVEKLFF. The CDR3 DNA follows: TGTGCCAGCAGTCTAACAGGGGGCGGGGTTGAAAAACTGTTTTTT.

The V and J genes are TRBV19 and TRBJ1-1; maybe TRBD1 (6 bases). Looked up from germline, CDR1 is LNHDA and CDR2 is SQIVND (reference sequence). CDR3 length: 13 amino acids. V lost 6 bases and J lost 1, with 9 bases in between. CDR3 coding DNA: TGTGCCAGTAGCACGGACAGGAACACTGAAGCTTTCTTT. Translation: CASSTDRNTEAFF.

The chain recombines TRBV14 with TRBJ2-2; D may be TRBD1 (5 bases). Germline-derived CDR1 and CDR2 are SGHDN and FVKESK. The CDR3 totals 15 residues. V dropped 3 bases and J dropped 2 bases, with 10 bases sitting between them. CDR3 amino acids: CASSHHRGNTGELFF. The CDR3 DNA follows: TGTGCCAGCAGCCACCATAGGGGCAACACCGGGGAGCTGTTTTTT.

The chain links TRBV5-4 to TRBJ2-3, with D unresolved. The CDR3 has 14 amino acids. V lost 4 bases and J lost 1, with 10 bases in between. Germline V gene lookup returns CDR1 SGHNT and CDR2 YYREEE (reference sequence). CDR3 nucleotide sequence: TGTGCCAGCAGCCGCCCCCAGGGCACAGATACGCAGTATTTT. It codes for CASSRPQGTDTQYF.

The chain carries TRBV5-4 and TRBJ1-6, with 7 bases identical to TRBD1. V lost 4 bases and J lost 11; bases outside the gene matches: 12. There are 15 residues in the CDR3. Germline CDR1 and CDR2: SGHNT and YYREEE (reference sequence). This CDR3 is CASSRSEGAGAPLHF. In DNA form, the CDR3 reads TGTGCCAGCAGCCGTTCCGAGGGGGCTGGAGCACCCCTCCACTTT.

V usage is TRBV5-1 and J usage is TRBJ2-1; D call uncertain. CDR1 SGHRS and CDR2 YFSETQ come from the germline V gene. V was shortened by 0 bases and J by 6 bases, with 7 bases between the two germline ends. The CDR3 is 13 residues long. CDR3 amino acids: CASSLAVPNEQFF. CDR3 in DNA: TGCGCCAGCAGCTTGGCCGTACCCAATGAGCAGTTCTTC.

The V and J genes are TRBV18 and TRBJ1-5, with 7 positions matching TRBD1. Germline V gives CDR1 KGHSH, CDR2 LQKENI. This CDR3 contains 15 residues. With 4 bases clipped from V and 0 bases from J, the junction kept 3 bases outside the gene matches. The CDR3 loop is CASSLDRHSNQPQHF. The CDR3 coding sequence is TGTGCCAGCTCACTGGACAGGCATAGCAATCAGCCCCAGCATTTT. Together with reference TRBV18 and TRBJ1-5, the CDR3 gives the full variable domain: NAGVMQNPRHLVRRRGQEARLRCSPMKGHSHVYWYRQLPEEGLKFMVYLQKENIIDESGMPKERFSAEFPKEGPSILRIQQVVRGDSAAYFCASSLDRHSNQPQHFGDGTRLSIL.

This clone was counted once. The V and J genes are TRBV28 and TRBJ2-5; D remains ambiguous. The CDR3 has 15 amino acids. Germline lookup yields CDR1 MDHEN and CDR2 SYDVKM. V was pared by 3 bases and J by 1 base, with 12 bases between. The CDR3 DNA follows: TGTGCCAGCAGTTTGCCGGCAGATGTCCAAGAGACCCAGTACTTC. Its translation is CASSLPADVQETQYF.

This clone was recorded only once. This chain connects TRBV6-1 to TRBJ1-5, with TRBD1 as a possible D gene (6 bases). The CDR3 has 14 amino acids. Germline V lookup: CDR1 MNHNS, CDR2 SASEGT. V gave up 2 bases and J gave up 4 bases, with 9 bases separating them. CDR3 DNA sequence: TGTGCCAGCAGTGAACGGCAGGGGAATCAGCCCCAGCATTTT. The encoded protein is CASSERQGNQPQHF.

The chain employs TRBV6-1 and TRBJ2-1; a weak D match, TRBD2 (6 bases). Looked up from germline, CDR1 is MNHNS and CDR2 is SASEGT. The CDR3 spans 11 residues. Trimming removed 5 bases at V and 9 bases at J, with 8 bases between. CDR3 bases: TGTGCCAGCAGTAGGACTATTGAGCAGTTCTTC. Protein: CASSRTIEQFF.

The gene calls are TRBV5-5 and TRBJ1-5; D not resolved. The V gene lost 4 bases and the J gene lost 0 bases, with 11 bases spanning the gap. Germline loops: CDR1 SGHKS, CDR2 YYEKEE (reference sequence). The CDR3 is 15 amino acids. The DNA of the CDR3 is TGTGCCAGCAGCCAAACCGGTAATAGCAATCAGCCCCAGCATTTT. Translation: CASSQTGNSNQPQHF. Variable domain in full (rest from reference TRBV5-5 and TRBJ1-5): DAGVTQSPTHLIKTRGQQVTLRCSPISGHKSVSWYQQVLGQGPQFIFQYYEKEERGRGNFPDRFSARQFPNYSSELNVNALLLGDSALYLCASSQTGNSNQPQHFGDGTRLSIL.

The chain couples TRBV27 to TRBJ1-2; tentatively, D is TRBD1 (5 bases). V was clipped by 5 bases and J by 6 bases, with 19 bases between them. Germline assignment: CDR1 MNHEY and CDR2 SMNVEV (reference sequence). The CDR3 has 15 amino acids. The DNA for the CDR3 is TGTGCCAGCAGTCCTAGGGCGGGACTACAAAATGGCTACACCTTC. Amino acids: CASSPRAGLQNGYTF.

This sequence joins TRBV28 and TRBJ2-7, with D perhaps TRBD1 (6 bases). Germline V gives CDR1 MDHEN, CDR2 SYDVKM. The CDR3 length is 14 residues. Trimming took 4 bases from V and 0 from J, leaving 10 bases between them. CDR3 in amino acids: CASSSRDISYEQYF. CDR3 sequence (DNA): TGTGCCAGCAGTTCCCGGGACATCTCCTACGAGCAGTACTTC.

The chain recombines TRBV27 with TRBJ1-5; D perhaps matches TRBD1 (6 bases). The V end lost 10 bases, the J end lost 4 bases, and 14 bases lay between the germline ends. The germline V gene has CDR1 MNHEY and CDR2 SMNVEV (reference sequence). The CDR3 is made up of 13 amino acids. The DNA for the CDR3 is TGTGCCACCGCCGCCCAGGGGAATCAGCCCCAGCATTTT. It codes for CATAAQGNQPQHF.

The V call is TRBV6-1, the J call TRBJ2-7; D is undetermined. The length of the CDR3 is 12 residues. Deletions cut 1 base from V and 4 bases from J, with 5 bases between. From germline, CDR1 is MNHNS and CDR2 SASEGT. CDR3 sequence (DNA): TGTGCCAGCAGTGAAGGGTGGTACGAGCAGTACTTC. Translating it yields CASSEGWYEQYF.

The chain links TRBV5-5 to TRBJ1-4, with no clear D. The CDR3 is 15 amino acids. The V gene lost 2 bases and the J gene lost 2 bases, with 10 bases spanning the gap. The germline CDR1 and CDR2 sequences are SGHKS and YYEKEE (reference sequence). CDR3 loop: CASSLRLTTNEKLFF. The CDR3 coding sequence is TGTGCCAGCAGCTTAAGGCTTACGACTAATGAAAAACTGTTTTTT.

The chain combines TRBV5-4 with TRBJ2-3; D gene unclear. The germline V gene encodes CDR1 SGHNT and CDR2 YYREEE (reference sequence). Trimming pared 1 base from V and 1 base from J, leaving 4 bases between. This CDR3 region has 13 residues. The CDR3 DNA reads TGTGCCAGCAGCTTGTCCGGCACAGATACGCAGTATTTT. Protein: CASSLSGTDTQYF.

This clone is labeled as large (0.1 to 1%). The chain has TRBV4-2 and TRBJ1-2; D is undetermined. CDR3 size: 15 residues. The V end lost 1 base, the J end lost 4 bases, and 13 bases lay between the germline ends. Germline CDR1 reads LGHNA; CDR2 reads YNFKEQ. CDR3 in DNA: TGTGCCAGCAGCCAAGCCGATGAGGGAGGCTATGGCTACACCTTC. Protein product: CASSQADEGGYGYTF.